This entry lists 4 T cell receptor beta chains sequenced from one sample in a study of vaccination and CD4 T cells after COVID-19. No cognate antigen is known for these TCRs. Cultured CD4+ T-cell DNA underwent Oncomine TCR Beta short-read sequencing. From the PCR reads, TCRdb called clonotypes with MiXCR, one entry per CDR3 protein. The table lists 8,500 to 14,000 distinct CDR3 sequences, roughly two fifths of them singletons. Treatment given: roughly 11-day PBMC culture with coronavirus spike peptide pools or control peptides (ViraFEST assay). The sequenced material came from CD4+ T cells from blood, cultured in vitro. Receptor source: a human donor who had recovered from COVID-19.

This clonotype was counted between two and nine times. V is TRBV7-2 and J is TRBJ2-2; D gene uncertain. V was pared by 5 bases and J by 1 base, with 8 bases between. Germline V lookup: CDR1 SGHTA, CDR2 FQGNSA. This CDR3 contains 14 residues. CDR3 sequence: CASSLNRNTGELFF. The CDR3 DNA reads TGTGCCAGCAGCCTCAACAGGAACACCGGGGAGCTGTTTTTT.

This clonotype was picked up a small number of times. The chain couples TRBV27 to TRBJ1-1; the D is unclear. Between the trimmed V and J ends, which lost 3 bases and 0 bases, there was a span of 5 bases. The V gene's germline CDR1 is MNHEY and CDR2 SMNVEV (reference sequence). The CDR3 loop spans 13 amino acids. The CDR3 here is CASSFFMNTEAFF. The CDR3 nucleotides read TGTGCCAGCAGTTTCTTCATGAACACTGAAGCTTTCTTT.

The chain recombines TRBV5-4 with TRBJ1-1; D is perhaps TRBD1 (6 bases). V was cut by 4 bases and J by 1 base, with 17 bases left in between. Germline V CDR1 and CDR2: SGHNT, YYREEE (reference sequence). The CDR3 extends over 16 amino acids. CDR3 in DNA: TGTGCCAGCAGCCCACCCCCGACAGGTAGGAACACTGAAGCTTTCTTT. It yields the protein CASSPPPTGRNTEAFF.

This chain connects TRBV30 to TRBJ1-3; D is undetermined. V lost 0 bases to trimming and J lost 4 bases, with 4 bases between them. Germline CDR1 GTSNPN, CDR2 SVGIG (reference sequence). This CDR3 has 12 residues. The CDR3 region has the DNA TGTGCCTGGAGTGTAAGGGGAAACACCATATATTTT. This gives the protein CAWSVRGNTIYF.